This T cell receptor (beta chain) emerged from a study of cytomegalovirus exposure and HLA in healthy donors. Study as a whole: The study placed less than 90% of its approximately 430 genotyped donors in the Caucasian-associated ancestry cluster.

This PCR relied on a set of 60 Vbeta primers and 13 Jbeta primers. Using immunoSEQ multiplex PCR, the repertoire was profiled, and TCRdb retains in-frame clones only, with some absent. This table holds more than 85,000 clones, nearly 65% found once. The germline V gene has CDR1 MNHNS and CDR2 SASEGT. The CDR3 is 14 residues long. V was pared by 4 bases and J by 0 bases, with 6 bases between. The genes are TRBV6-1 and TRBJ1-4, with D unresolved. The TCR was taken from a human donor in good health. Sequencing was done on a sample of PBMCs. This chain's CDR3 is CASSGHSTNEKLFF. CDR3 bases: TGTGCCAGCAGTGGACATTCAACTAATGAAAAACTGTTTTTT.